This T cell receptor (beta chain) was identified in a study of blood T cell repertoires in COVID-19. Across the study: The analysed material was cDNA or gDNA that came from T cells, B-cell-depleted T cells, or PBMCs.

In the authors' workflow: Estimation of nucleated cell counts relied on the amplification of reference gene primers. Method: immunoSEQ multiplex PCR; TCRdb's copy keeps in-frame clones and lacks some. From that table come the V and J calls and clone size; the DNA was used to work out D and trimming. This sample yields 150,000 to 200,000 clones, of which about 80% are seen a single time; around 8.1% belongs to the top ten. Per germline, CDR1 MNHNY and CDR2 SVGAGI (reference sequence). V was shortened by 5 bases and J by 1 base, with 21 bases between the two germline ends. The CDR3 sequence is 17 residues long.

The source material was peripheral blood. This chain links TRBV6-6 with TRBJ2-7; unclear D gene. This TCR came from a man aged 60 to 75 with acute or convalescent COVID-19. The CDR3 region is CASSRRNSHTLSYEQYF. The CDR3 DNA is TGTGCCAGCAGTCGCCGGAACAGCCATACTTTGTCCTACGAGCAGTACTTC.